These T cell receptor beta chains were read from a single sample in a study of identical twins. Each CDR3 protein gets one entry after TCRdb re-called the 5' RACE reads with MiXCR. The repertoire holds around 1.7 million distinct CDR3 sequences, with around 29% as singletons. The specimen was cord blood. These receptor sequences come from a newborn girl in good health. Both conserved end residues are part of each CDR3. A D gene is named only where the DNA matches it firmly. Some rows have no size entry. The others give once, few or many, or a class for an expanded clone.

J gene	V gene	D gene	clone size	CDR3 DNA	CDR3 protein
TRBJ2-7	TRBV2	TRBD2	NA	TGTACCAGCCAAAGACTAGCGGGCACCGACTACGAGCAGTACTTC	CTSQRLAGTDYEQYF
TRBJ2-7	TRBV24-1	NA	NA	TGTGCCACCGGCGACAGTTCGCTTTACGAGCAGTACTTC	CATGDSSLYEQYF
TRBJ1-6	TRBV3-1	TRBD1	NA	TGTGCCAGCAGCCAGAAACCAGGGGGCAATTCACCCCTCCACTTT	CASSQKPGGNSPLHF
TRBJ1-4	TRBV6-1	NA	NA	TGTGCCAGCACCTTTGGGGCAACTAATGAAAAACTGTTTTTT	CASTFGATNEKLFF
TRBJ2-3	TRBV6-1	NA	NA	TGTGCCAGCAGTGAAATAGACTTTGGAGATACGCGGTATTTT	CASSEIDFGDTRYF
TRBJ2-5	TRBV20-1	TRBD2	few	TGCAGTGCCCACCCCATAGCGGGCCCGTACCAAGAGACCCAGTACTTC	CSAHPIAGPYQETQYF
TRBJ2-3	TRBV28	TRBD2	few	TGTGCCAGCACCTCACTAGCGGTTAGCACAGATACGCAGTATTTT	CASTSLAVSTDTQYF
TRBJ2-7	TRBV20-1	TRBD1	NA	TGCAGTGCTAGCGCGGACAGGGTCAACGAGCAGTACTTC	CSASADRVNEQYF
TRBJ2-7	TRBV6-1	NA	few	TGTGCCAGCAGTGCCCCGTGGGACTTCGAGCAGTACTTC	CASSAPWDFEQYF
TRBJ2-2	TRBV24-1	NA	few	TGTGCCACCAGCGACTATCGGAGCACCGGGGAGCTGTTTTTT	CATSDYRSTGELFF
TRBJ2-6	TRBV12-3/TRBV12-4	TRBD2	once	TGTGCCAGCAGGGGCGGGGGGAACCGCTCTGGGGCCAACGTCCTGACTTTC	CASRGGGNRSGANVLTF
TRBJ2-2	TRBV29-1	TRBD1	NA	TGCAGCCCTGGGCAGGGGGAGAACACCGGGGAGCTGTTTTTT	CSPGQGENTGELFF
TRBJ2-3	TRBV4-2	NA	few	TGTGCCAGCAGCCAAGATCCCCAGGGGGGGGAGAGATACGGTACGCAGTATTTT	CASSQDPQGGERYGTQYF
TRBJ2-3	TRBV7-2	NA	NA	TGTGCCAGCAGCTTAGTAGGGTCCCTAGACAGCACAGATACGCAGTATTTT	CASSLVGSLDSTDTQYF
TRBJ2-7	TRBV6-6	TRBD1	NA	TGTGCCAGCAGTTACCGCCCCGGGACAGCCTACGAGCAGTACTTC	CASSYRPGTAYEQYF
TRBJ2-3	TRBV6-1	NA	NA	TGTGCCAGCAGTCCAACCCGGGGTGTACGGGGCACAGATACGCAGTATTTT	CASSPTRGVRGTDTQYF
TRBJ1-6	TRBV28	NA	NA	TGTGCCAGCAGACCGGGACGGGAAAATTCACCCCTCCACTTT	CASRPGRENSPLHF
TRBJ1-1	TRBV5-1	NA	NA	TGCGCCAGCACTAGGACAGAATCTATGAACACTGAAGCTTTCTTT	CASTRTESMNTEAFF
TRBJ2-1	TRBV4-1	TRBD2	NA	TGCGCCAGCAGCCAAGTGGTAGCGGGAGGGCACAATGAGCAGTTCTTC	CASSQVVAGGHNEQFF
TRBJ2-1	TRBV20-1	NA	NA	TGCAGTGCTAGTGTTGAGCAGTTCTTC	CSASVEQFF
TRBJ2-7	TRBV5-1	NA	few	TGCGCCAGCAGCTTGGAAGCCCCCTCCTACGAGCAGTACTTC	CASSLEAPSYEQYF
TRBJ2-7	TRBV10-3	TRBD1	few	TGTGCCATCAGTAGGACAGGCGACGAGCAGTACTTC	CAISRTGDEQYF
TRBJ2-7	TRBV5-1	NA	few	TGCGCCAGCAGCCCGCGTGGGGTTAGGGTTTACGAGCAGTACTTC	CASSPRGVRVYEQYF
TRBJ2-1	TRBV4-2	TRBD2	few	TGTGCCAGCAGCCAAGAATTATTAATAGCGGGCTACAATGAGCAGTTCTTC	CASSQELLIAGYNEQFF
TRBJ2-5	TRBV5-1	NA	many	TGCGCCAGCAGCTTGGACCAAGAGACCCAGTACTTC	CASSLDQETQYF
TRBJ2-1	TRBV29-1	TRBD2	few	TGCAGCGTTGATAGGACTAGCGGGGGGGCGCATGAGCAGTTCTTC	CSVDRTSGGAHEQFF
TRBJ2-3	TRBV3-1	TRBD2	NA	TGTGCCAGCAGCCAAGATCTAGCGGCCAACACAGATACGCAGTATTTT	CASSQDLAANTDTQYF
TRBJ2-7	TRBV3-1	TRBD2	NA	TGTGCCGGCAGCCAAGCGGGAGAATCCTACAATGAGCAGTACTTC	CAGSQAGESYNEQYF
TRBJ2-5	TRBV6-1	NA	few	TGTGCCAGCAGTGAATCGCCAGGGGTAGAGACCCAGTACTTC	CASSESPGVETQYF
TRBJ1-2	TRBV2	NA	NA	TGTGCCAGCAATGAAAGGGGCGAGGTGAACTATGGCTACACCTTC	CASNERGEVNYGYTF
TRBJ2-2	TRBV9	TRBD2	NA	TGTGCCAGCAGCGTAGAGGAGTACGGACTAGCGGGAGCGGCGAACACCGGGGAGCTGTTTTTT	CASSVEEYGLAGAANTGELFF
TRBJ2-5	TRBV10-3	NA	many	TGTGCCATCAGTGACAGGGCACAAGAGACCCAGTACTTC	CAISDRAQETQYF
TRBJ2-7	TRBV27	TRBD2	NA	TGTGCCAGCAGCCTAATAGCGGGAGGACTCTCCTACGAGCAGTACTTC	CASSLIAGGLSYEQYF
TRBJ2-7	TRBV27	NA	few	TGTGCCAGCAGTTTAAACAGGATGGGCTACGAGCAGTACTTC	CASSLNRMGYEQYF
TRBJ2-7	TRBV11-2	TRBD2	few	TGTGCCAGCAGCTGGGCCGGGACTAGCACTCCCGAGCAGTACTTC	CASSWAGTSTPEQYF
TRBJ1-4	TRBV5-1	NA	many	TGTGCCAGCAGCTCGACAGGTGAAAAACTGTTTTTT	CASSSTGEKLFF